The present TCR beta chain was sequenced within a study of response to subunit inactivated influenza vaccine. The study's findings and limits: Researchers suggested that each seasonal influenza vaccination recruits few new T cells.

TCRdb analysed the RT-PCR reads with MiXCR anew, one entry per CDR3 protein. In the table there are hundreds of thousands of distinct CDR3 sequences, around 20% of which are singletons. CDR1 MGHRA and CDR2 YSYEKL come from the germline V gene. V lost 1 base to trimming and J lost 3 bases, with 12 bases between them. CDR3 length: 16 amino acids. There are a few counts of this clonotype. The antigen is unknown. Sequencing was performed on PBMCs from blood, taken more than 4 days after vaccination. The chain carries TRBV4-1 and TRBJ1-4, with D uncertain. This TCR was recovered from a middle-aged man who received an inactivated influenza vaccine. The CDR3 sequence: CASSQAYGVANEKLFF. The CDR3, as DNA: TGCGCCAGCAGCCAAGCGTACGGGGTTGCTAATGAAAAACTGTTTTTT.